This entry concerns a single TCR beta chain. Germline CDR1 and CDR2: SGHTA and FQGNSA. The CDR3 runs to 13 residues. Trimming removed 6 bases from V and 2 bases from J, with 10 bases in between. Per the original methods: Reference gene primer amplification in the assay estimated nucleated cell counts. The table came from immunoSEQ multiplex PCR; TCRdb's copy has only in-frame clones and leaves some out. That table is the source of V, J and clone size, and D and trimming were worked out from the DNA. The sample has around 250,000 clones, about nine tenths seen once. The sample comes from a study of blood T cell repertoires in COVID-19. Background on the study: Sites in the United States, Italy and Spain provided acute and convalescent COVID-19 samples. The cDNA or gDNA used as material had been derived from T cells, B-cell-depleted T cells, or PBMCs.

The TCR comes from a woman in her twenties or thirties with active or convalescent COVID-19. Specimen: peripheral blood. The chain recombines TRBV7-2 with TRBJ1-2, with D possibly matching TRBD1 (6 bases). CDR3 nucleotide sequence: TGTGCCAGCAGTCGGGACATCAACTATGGCTACACCTTC. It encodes CASSRDINYGYTF.